Each of the 22 T cell receptor beta chains below was sequenced from the same sample in a study of tumor-infiltrating lymphocytes in glioblastoma multiforme. TCRB libraries came from RNA via three nested multiplex PCR rounds. In TCRdb, the multiplex PCR reads were re-called with MiXCR into one record per CDR3 protein. Here the sample spans 25,000 to 40,000 distinct CDR3 sequences, 50% to 75% being singletons. What was sequenced was brain tumor tissue. These receptors originate from a male donor with glioblastoma.

This clonotype was recorded at least ten times. The chain employs TRBV11-2 and TRBJ2-7, with TRBD2 matching over 8 bases. V was clipped by 0 bases and J by 3 bases; unmatched bases: 4. The CDR3 loop spans 15 amino acids. Germline V lookup: CDR1 SGHAT, CDR2 FQNNGV. The CDR3 loop reads CASSLETGGIYEQYF. CDR3 DNA: TGTGCCAGCAGCTTAGAAACGGGAGGGATCTACGAGCAGTACTTC.

Concerning this clonotype itself: A read error may explain this, as a much larger clone is one base away. The chain combines TRBV7-8 with TRBJ1-5; D possibly corresponds to TRBD1 (5 bases). Germline lookup yields CDR1 SGHVS and CDR2 FQNEAQ. Trimming left V 1 base short and J 12 bases short, with 19 bases between. The CDR3 spans 15 residues. CDR3 nucleotides: TGTGCCAGCAGCTTAGATAGGCAGGGCGGTATGCACCAGCATTTT. It translates to CASSLDRQGGMHQHF.

Ten or more counts support this clonotype. This rearrangement joins TRBV6-6 to TRBJ1-5; possible D gene TRBD1, 6 bases. The CDR3 is 14 residues long. V gave up 6 bases and J gave up 4 bases, with 13 bases separating them. The germline gives CDR1 MNHNY, CDR2 SVGAGI (reference sequence). CDR3 amino acids: CASSFQGRNQPQHF. CDR3 nucleotides: TGTGCCAGCAGCTTCCAGGGGAGGAATCAGCCCCAGCATTTT.

By share, this clonotype ranks as medium-sized. The chain uses TRBV29-1 and TRBJ2-7; 11 nucleotides match TRBD2. The germline V gene encodes CDR1 SQVTM and CDR2 ANQGSEA. CDR3 length: 19 residues. J lost 4 bases, V lost 0 bases, and 17 bases had no gene match. The CDR3 sequence is CSVEDRNKPRLAGRYEQYF. CDR3 in DNA: TGCAGCGTTGAAGATCGTAATAAACCTAGACTAGCGGGAAGGTACGAGCAGTACTTC.

This clonotype was detected many times. V and J are TRBV5-1 and TRBJ2-7; no firm D call. V lost 6 bases and J lost 1, with 11 bases in between. CDR3 length: 13 residues. Germline values: CDR1 SGHRS, CDR2 YFSETQ. The CDR3 region is CASTEAHSYEQYF. The DNA for the CDR3 is TGCGCCAGCACCGAGGCACATTCCTACGAGCAGTACTTC. The variable domain in full, completed from reference TRBV5-1 and TRBJ2-7, reads KAGVTQTPRYLIKTRGQQVTLSCSPISGHRSVSWYQQTPGQGLQFLFEYFSETQRNKGNFPGRFSGRQFSNSRSEMNVSTLELGDSALYLCASTEAHSYEQYFGPGTRLTVT.

This chain links TRBV10-3 with TRBJ2-5; possible D gene TRBD2, 6 bases. Trimming cost V 2 bases and J 0 bases, with 13 bases left between them. CDR3 length: 16 residues. Per the germline V gene, CDR1 is ENHRY and CDR2 is SYGVKD. CDR3 coding DNA: TGTGCCATCAGTGAGGGGACTGGCTTTGACCAAGAGACCCAGTACTTC. It yields the protein CAISEGTGFDQETQYF.

V is TRBV20-1 and J is TRBJ1-2, with D perhaps TRBD1 (5 bases). The ends were cut back, 0 bases at V and 4 bases at J, with 12 bases in the middle. Germline lookup yields CDR1 DFQATT and CDR2 SNEGSKA (reference sequence). The CDR3 length is 14 residues. In DNA form, the CDR3 reads TGCAGTGCTAGAGACGACAGCAACCTCTATGGCTACACCTTC. Residues: CSARDDSNLYGYTF.

The V call is TRBV4-1, the J call TRBJ2-1, with 9 bases identical to TRBD1. The CDR3 extends over 17 amino acids. Germline CDR1 reads MGHRA; CDR2 reads YSYEKL. Losses at the gene ends were 4 bases for V and 7 bases for J; bases not matched to a gene: 14. This chain's CDR3 is CASSPIQGQGFGNEQFF. The DNA for the CDR3 is TGCGCCAGCAGCCCAATCCAGGGACAGGGTTTCGGAAATGAGCAGTTCTTC.

The CDR3 is CSAQGQQTTDTQHF. The CDR3 DNA reads TGCAGCGCCCAGGGGCAGCAGACCACAGATACGCAGCATTTT. The rearrangement uses TRBV29-1 and TRBJ2-3; D is possibly TRBD1 (6 bases). The J call may be faulty, since TRBJ1-5 better matches the DNA end. The CDR3 length is 14 residues. CDR1 is SQVTM, CDR2 ANQGSEA, per germline.

The CDR3 region has the DNA TGTATCAGCAGTTTAGCCCATTACGAGCAGTACTTC. This codes for CISSLAHYEQYF. V is TRBV12-3 or TRBV12-4 and J is TRBJ2-7; D uncertain. CDR3 length equals 12 residues.

In this sample, this clonotype turned up a few times. An end of the junction differs from the germline gene, which may be a read error. CDR3 DNA sequence: TGTGCCGGCAGCCCCGGACAGGGAATGGGGTTTTACGAGCAATATTTC. Amino acids: CAGSPGQGMGFYEQYF. J is TRBJ2-7 and V is TRBV12-3 or TRBV12-4; TRBD1 agrees at 8 bases. The CDR3 loop spans 16 amino acids.

At least ten counts were recorded for this clonotype. CDR3 region: CASSLGTGAYNEQFF. Here the CDR3 DNA reads TGCGCCAGCAGCTTGGGTACAGGGGCATACAATGAGCAGTTCTTC. The chain combines TRBV5-1 with TRBJ2-1; 7 nucleotides agree with TRBD1. V shed 0 bases, J shed 4 bases, and the junction held 4 bases outside the gene matches. Per the germline V gene, CDR1 is SGHRS and CDR2 is YFSETQ. The CDR3 totals 15 residues.

J is TRBJ1-2 and V is TRBV19; no clear D. The CDR3 is 13 residues long. The germline V gene has CDR1 LNHDA and CDR2 SQIVND (reference sequence). Trimming removed 4 bases from V and 1 base from J, with 7 bases in between. The CDR3 coding sequence is TGTGCCAGTAGTAATGGGATTAACTATGGCTACACCTTC. This codes for CASSNGINYGYTF.

A note on this clonotype: Compared with germline, one end of the junction differs, possibly owing to a read error. The chain has TRBV6-1 and TRBJ1-5; TRBD1 agrees at 8 bases. The CDR3 runs 16 residues. The V gene's germline CDR1 is MNHNS and CDR2 SASEGT. CDR3 nucleotides: TGTGCCAGCAGGCTCGGACAGGGCTATAGCAGTCAGCCCCAGCATTTT. Translating it yields CASRLGQGYSSQPQHF.

This clonotype is a singleton in its sample. Given a much more abundant clone one base away, this may be a read error. The rearrangement uses TRBV30 and TRBJ2-2, with D unclear. V gave up 0 bases and J gave up 9 bases, with 11 bases separating them. The germline gives CDR1 GTSNPN, CDR2 SVGIG (reference sequence). This CDR3 has 13 amino acids. Here the CDR3 DNA reads TGTGCCTGGAGTGTAGAGTACGCCTGGGAGCTGTTTTTT. This codes for CAWSVEYAWELFF.

Concerning this clonotype: The junction shows a germline mismatch at one end, possibly a read error. This rearrangement joins TRBV20-1 to TRBJ1-5; D is possibly TRBD1 (6 bases). The length of the CDR3 is 12 residues. Looked up from germline, CDR1 is DFQATT and CDR2 is SNEGSKA (reference sequence). DNA for the CDR3: TGCAGTGCTCGATTACAGGGTCAACCCCAGCAATTT. Translating gives CSARLQGQPQQF.

This clonotype was seen many times. This rearrangement joins TRBV6-1 to TRBJ2-2, with TRBD1 identical over 7 bases. CDR1 is MNHNS, CDR2 SASEGT, per germline. CDR3 length: 15 residues. The V gene end was trimmed by 8 bases and the J gene end by 3 bases; junction bases not matched to a gene: 9. CDR3 bases: TGTGCCAGCCGTGCCGGGACAGCACACACCGGGGAGCTGTTTTTT. Residues: CASRAGTAHTGELFF.

V is TRBV6-2 or TRBV6-3 and J is TRBJ2-1, with a possible D match to TRBD2 (5 bases). CDR3 length equals 17 residues. Trimming removed 4 bases at V and 2 bases at J, with 18 bases between. Germline V gene lookup returns CDR1 MNHEY and CDR2 SVGEGT. CDR3 DNA sequence: TGTGCCAGCAGTTGCCCTCTAGCTGGACCTACCTACAATGAGCAGTTCTTC. It is translated as CASSCPLAGPTYNEQFF.

In nucleotides, the CDR3 is TGCGCCAGCGGGGGACGGAGCGGGGAGCTGTTTTTT. Residues: CASGGRSGELFF. The rearrangement joins TRBV10-1 to TRBJ2-2; the D gene could be TRBD1 or TRBD2 (5 bases each). Germline CDR1 WNHNN, CDR2 SYGVQD (reference sequence). This CDR3 has 12 residues. Trimming stripped 8 bases from V and 7 bases from J, with 11 bases between.

Only a few counts were recorded for this clonotype. A read error is possible here, since a much larger clone lies one base away. J is TRBJ2-7 and V is TRBV10-3; unclear D gene. CDR3 size: 14 residues. Per germline, CDR1 ENHRY and CDR2 SYGVKD. CDR3 DNA: TGTGCCATCAGTGGTACCGGCGGCCCCTACGAGCAGTGCTTC. Its protein product is CAISGTGGPYEQCF.

Ten or more counts support this clonotype. V usage is TRBV30 and J usage is TRBJ1-1; 11 positions match TRBD1. V was clipped by 4 bases and J by 10 bases; unmatched bases: 11. CDR1 and CDR2 from the germline V gene are GTSNPN and SVGIG (reference sequence). This CDR3 is 14 amino acids long. The CDR3 reads CAWTSRTGGAAAFF. As DNA, the CDR3 is TGTGCCTGGACCTCTCGGACAGGGGGCGCGGCAGCTTTCTTT.

This clonotype was seen just once. This chain connects TRBV4-2 to TRBJ2-5, with 8 bases aligning to TRBD2. With V trimmed by 2 bases and J by 1 base, 6 bases remained unmatched. This CDR3 has 16 residues. In germline, CDR1 is LGHNA, CDR2 YNFKEQ. This chain's CDR3 is CASSQKSGGLQETQYF. The CDR3, as DNA: TGTGCCAGCAGCCAAAAGTCGGGGGGGCTCCAAGAGACCCAGTACTTC.